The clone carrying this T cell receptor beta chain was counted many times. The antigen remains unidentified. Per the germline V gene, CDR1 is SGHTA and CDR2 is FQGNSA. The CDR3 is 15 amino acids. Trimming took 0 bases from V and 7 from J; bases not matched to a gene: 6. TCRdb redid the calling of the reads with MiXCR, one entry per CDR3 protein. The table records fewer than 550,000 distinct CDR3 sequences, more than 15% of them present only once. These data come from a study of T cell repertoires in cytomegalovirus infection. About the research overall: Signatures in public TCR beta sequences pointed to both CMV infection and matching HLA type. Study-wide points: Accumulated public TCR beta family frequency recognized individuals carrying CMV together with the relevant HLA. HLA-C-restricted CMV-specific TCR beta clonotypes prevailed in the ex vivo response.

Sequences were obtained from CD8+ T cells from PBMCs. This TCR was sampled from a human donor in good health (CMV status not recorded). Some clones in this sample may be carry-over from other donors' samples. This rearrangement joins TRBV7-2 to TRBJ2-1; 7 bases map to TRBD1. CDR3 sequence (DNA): TGTGCCAGCAGCTTAGCAGGGGGCGATCGTAATGAGCAGTTCTTC. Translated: CASSLAGGDRNEQFF.